Following are 22 T cell receptor beta chains from one sample sequenced in a study of graft-versus-host responses after intestinal transplantation. Plating of about 200,000 CFSE-labeled responder cells was done together with about 200,000 irradiated, violet-dye-labeled stimulator cells. Sequenced by immunoSEQ multiplex PCR; TCRdb stores in-frame clones only, minus some. Of roughly 8,600 clones in the sample, approximately 31% were seen once. The specimen comprised alloreactive CD8+ T cells from a mixed lymphocyte reaction culture, sampled before intestinal transplant. Documented subset: CFSE-low proliferating T cells sorted from roughly six-day pre-transplant mixed lymphocyte reaction (GvH or HvG direction). These receptor sequences come from a human patient who received an intestinal transplant.

This clone is labeled medium-sized. Other nucleotide sequences from this sample produce the same CDR3. This rearrangement joins TRBV6-1 to TRBJ2-7, with D perhaps matching TRBD2 (5 bases). CDR3 length: 15 residues. Trimming left V 1 base short and J 0 bases short, with 10 bases between. CDR1 and CDR2 (germline): MNHNS, SASEGT. This CDR3 is CASSEDPGSSYEQYF. The CDR3 DNA sequence: TGTGCCAGCAGTGAAGACCCGGGATCCTCCTACGAGCAGTACTTC.

By its share, this clone is medium-sized (0.01 to 0.1%). The genes are TRBV6-1 and TRBJ1-2; D possibly corresponds to TRBD1 (5 bases). Per the germline V gene, CDR1 is MNHNS and CDR2 is SASEGT. V lost 2 bases and J 0 bases, leaving 7 bases between the germline ends. This CDR3 comprises 14 residues. In DNA, the CDR3 is TGTGCCAGCAGTGAACCAGGGTCTAACTATGGCTACACCTTC. Amino acids: CASSEPGSNYGYTF.

This sequence joins TRBV7-9 and TRBJ2-1; 9 bases fit TRBD2. V lost 6 bases and J lost 4; bases outside the gene matches: 7. CDR1 and CDR2 (germline): SEHNR, FQNEAQ (reference sequence). The CDR3 has 15 residues. CDR3 coding DNA: TGTGCCAGCAGTCGGACTAGCGTTCCATACAATGAGCAGTTCTTC. Translated: CASSRTSVPYNEQFF.

The CDR3 is CASSERASGVSSYNEQFF. CDR3 nucleotide sequence: TGTGCCAGCAGTGAAAGGGCTAGCGGGGTGAGCTCCTACAATGAGCAGTTCTTC. The chain is built from TRBV2 and TRBJ2-1, with 9 bases matching TRBD2. J was trimmed by 0 bases and V by 2 bases; bases with no gene match: 8. Per germline, CDR1 SNHLY and CDR2 FYNNEI. The CDR3 loop spans 18 amino acids.

This clone was seen a few times. This chain joins TRBV2 and TRBJ1-6; 8 bases are shared with TRBD1. The CDR3 runs to 14 residues. The germline CDR1 and CDR2 sequences are SNHLY and FYNNEI. J lost 9 bases, V lost 4 bases, and 5 bases had no gene match. The CDR3, as DNA: TGTGCCAGCAGTGGACAGGGGAATTCTTCACCCCTCCACTTT. It codes for CASSGQGNSSPLHF.

CDR3 sequence (DNA): TGTGCCAGCAGCTTAGATCAGAATTCCTACGAGCAGTACTTC. Translated: CASSLDQNSYEQYF. The chain employs TRBV11-2 and TRBJ2-7; no clear D. Per the germline V gene, CDR1 is SGHAT and CDR2 is FQNNGV. The CDR3 is 14 amino acids. V was trimmed by 0 bases and J by 1 base, leaving 7 bases between them.

This sequence joins TRBV18 and TRBJ1-5; possibly TRBD1 for D (5 bases). Germline CDR1 and CDR2: KGHSH and LQKENI. This CDR3 contains 14 residues. V dropped 3 bases and J dropped 6 bases, with 12 bases sitting between them. As DNA, the CDR3 is TGTGCCAGCTCACCGGTTAGCGGGGGTCAGCCCCAGCATTTT. Translating gives CASSPVSGGQPQHF.

Judged by abundance, this clone is medium-sized. This chain uses TRBV27 with TRBJ2-7, with TRBD1 matching 8 bases. The ends lost 3 bases at V and 4 bases at J; junction bases unmatched: 5. The germline CDR1 and CDR2 sequences are MNHEY and SMNVEV (reference sequence). The CDR3 totals 14 residues. As DNA, the CDR3 is TGTGCCAGCAGTTTCGGCAGGGGGCGATACGAGCAGTACTTC. Its translation is CASSFGRGRYEQYF.

By its share, this clone is medium-sized (0.01 to 0.1%). The V gene is TRBV2, the J gene TRBJ2-1; D remains ambiguous. The CDR3 runs to 16 residues. Germline CDR1 reads SNHLY; CDR2 reads FYNNEI. V lost 4 bases, J lost 2 bases, and 15 bases lay in between. CDR3 bases: TGTGCCAGCAGTGGAGGTAGGTCTCCGACCTACAATGAGCAGTTCTTC. Its protein product is CASSGGRSPTYNEQFF. The full variable domain, rest sourced from reference TRBV2 and TRBJ2-1, is EPEVTQTPSHQVTQMGQEVILRCVPISNHLYFYWYRQILGQKVEFLVSFYNNEISEKSEIFDDQFSVERPDGSNFTLKIRSTKLEDSAMYFCASSGGRSPTYNEQFFGPGTRLTVL.

This rearrangement joins TRBV18 to TRBJ2-1; D is ambiguous. This CDR3 comprises 13 residues. From germline, CDR1 is KGHSH and CDR2 LQKENI. V lost 3 bases and J lost 9, with 12 bases in between. In DNA, the CDR3 is TGTGCCAGCTCACCCTCGGGTGTAGGTGAGCAGTTCTTC. This gives the protein CASSPSGVGEQFF.

This rearrangement joins TRBV9 to TRBJ1-1; a weak D match, TRBD1 (5 bases). V was cut by 2 bases and J by 6 bases, with 11 bases left in between. This CDR3 contains 13 residues. Germline-derived CDR1 and CDR2 are SGDLS and YYNGEE. CDR3 bases: TGTGCCAGCAGCGTTGAGCCAGGGTCTGAAGCTTTCTTT. Protein: CASSVEPGSEAFF.

DNA of the CDR3: TGTGCCAGCAGCTTACTGCGGGAGTGGGAGACCCAGTACTTC. It is translated as CASSLLREWETQYF. V gene TRBV7-8 combines with J gene TRBJ2-5; 7 nucleotides agree with TRBD2. In germline, CDR1 is SGHVS, CDR2 FQNEAQ. The CDR3 spans 14 residues. V lost 2 bases, J lost 5 bases, and 5 bases stayed unmatched.

The chain carries TRBV7-9 and TRBJ1-5; a weak D match, TRBD1 (5 bases). Germline V lookup: CDR1 SEHNR, CDR2 FQNEAQ (reference sequence). This CDR3 is 14 amino acids long. V shed 3 bases and J shed 0 bases, with 6 bases lying between them. The CDR3 reads CASSLTDSNQPQHF. CDR3 DNA sequence: TGTGCCAGCAGCTTGACAGATAGCAATCAGCCCCAGCATTTT.

This chain joins TRBV5-6 and TRBJ2-3; TRBD2 aligns across 7 bases. Germline loops: CDR1 SGHDT, CDR2 YYEEEE. J gave up 1 base and V 3 bases, and 5 bases lay outside the gene matches. The CDR3 is made up of 15 amino acids. The CDR3 spells CASSSLLAGTDTQYF. The CDR3 DNA reads TGTGCCAGCAGCTCTCTTCTAGCGGGCACAGATACGCAGTATTTT.

This clone is deemed medium-sized. The rearrangement joins TRBV19 to TRBJ1-5, with D unresolved. Germline V lookup: CDR1 LNHDA, CDR2 SQIVND (reference sequence). Deletions cut 3 bases from V and 5 bases from J, with 14 bases between. This CDR3 has 15 amino acids. The CDR3 loop is CASSMGVRADQPQHF. The CDR3 nucleotides read TGTGCCAGTAGTATGGGCGTCCGCGCCGATCAGCCCCAGCATTTT.

The chain carries TRBV27 and TRBJ2-7, with 7 bases that match TRBD1. V shed 9 bases, J shed 2 bases, and the junction held 4 bases outside the gene matches. Germline V CDR1 and CDR2: MNHEY, SMNVEV (reference sequence). The CDR3 covers 12 residues. CDR3 protein: CASVGQPYEQYF. The CDR3 DNA reads TGTGCCAGTGTGGGACAGCCCTACGAGCAGTACTTC.

V usage is TRBV27 and J usage is TRBJ2-7; D gene ambiguous. Germline V gene lookup returns CDR1 MNHEY and CDR2 SMNVEV (reference sequence). V gave up 5 bases and J gave up 6 bases, with 20 bases separating them. The CDR3 has 15 residues. The CDR3, as DNA: TGTGCCAGCAGTGCAGCGTCCCTCCCATTTTTCGAGCAGTACTTC. Translating gives CASSAASLPFFEQYF.

The table lists this clone with a few counts. This rearrangement joins TRBV6-5 to TRBJ2-1; D is unclear. Per germline, CDR1 MNHEY and CDR2 SVGAGI. V lost 5 bases and J 2 bases, leaving 10 bases between the germline ends. This CDR3 contains 14 residues. As DNA, the CDR3 is TGTGCCAGCAGTATACTCGCCCCCTACAATGAGCAGTTCTTC. Translated, it gives CASSILAPYNEQFF.

The chain carries TRBV4-1 and TRBJ2-1, with a tentative D call TRBD1 (5 bases). The CDR3 extends over 19 amino acids. The ends were cut back, 1 base at V and 5 bases at J, with 24 bases in the middle. Germline values: CDR1 MGHRA, CDR2 YSYEKL. The CDR3 spells CASSQVGRAFTRFDNEQFF. For the CDR3, the DNA is TGCGCCAGCAGCCAAGTGGGCAGGGCTTTTACTCGCTTTGACAATGAGCAGTTCTTC.

This chain connects TRBV27 to TRBJ1-4; D is ambiguous. Deletions cut 2 bases from V and 7 bases from J, with 17 bases between. The CDR3 length is 16 residues. The germline gives CDR1 MNHEY, CDR2 SMNVEV (reference sequence). CDR3 bases: TGTGCCAGCAGTTTAAATGTTGGATTTTCAGGTGAAAAACTGTTTTTT. Protein product: CASSLNVGFSGEKLFF.

The chain recombines TRBV9 with TRBJ1-2; D gene ambiguous. CDR1 is SGDLS and CDR2 is YYNGEE in the germline V gene. V was trimmed by 1 base and J by 0 bases, leaving 10 bases between them. This CDR3 has 15 residues. CDR3 amino acids: CASSVSSQANYGYTF. In DNA form, the CDR3 reads TGTGCCAGCAGCGTAAGTAGCCAAGCTAACTATGGCTACACCTTC. The full variable domain, rest sourced from reference TRBV9 and TRBJ1-2, is DSGVTQTPKHLITATGQRVTLRCSPRSGDLSVYWYQQSLDQGLQFLIQYYNGEERAKGNILERFSAQQFPDLHSELNLSSLELGDSALYFCASSVSSQANYGYTFGSGTRLTVV.

This clone ranks as medium-sized (0.01 to 0.1%). The chain is built from TRBV6-4 and TRBJ1-2; possibly TRBD1 for D (6 bases). Between the trimmed V and J ends, which lost 3 bases and 8 bases, there was a span of 16 bases. Germline V gives CDR1 MRHNA, CDR2 SNTAGT. This CDR3 is built from 14 residues. The CDR3, as DNA: TGTGCCAGCAGTGAAGGACGGGGGGCAGGAGGCTACACCTTC. Amino acids: CASSEGRGAGGYTF.